This TCR beta chain came from a study of shared clonotypes between healthy human individuals. Study in general: CD8 memory received one plate per donor, CD8 naive two, CD4 memory three and CD4 naive three.

Trimming left V 4 bases short and J 6 bases short, with 15 bases between. Germline V gene sequence: CDR1 SGHVS, CDR2 FNYEAQ. CDR3 length equals 14 residues. CD45RO-negative, CCR7-positively selected cells formed the naive CD8 fraction, excluding terminally differentiated effector memory CD45RA+ cells. Sequencing used immunoSEQ multiplex PCR; TCRdb keeps in-frame clones, though not all of them. Of 560,000 or so clones listed, approximately 96% are singletons. The chain has TRBV7-6 and TRBJ1-1, with TRBD1 as a possible D gene (6 bases). This receptor was obtained from a woman in her twenties or thirties in good health. The sample was naive CD8+ T cells sorted from blood. In DNA form, the CDR3 reads TGTGCCAGCAGCTATCCAGGGGATCATGCTGAAGCTTTCTTT. It specifies CASSYPGDHAEAFF.